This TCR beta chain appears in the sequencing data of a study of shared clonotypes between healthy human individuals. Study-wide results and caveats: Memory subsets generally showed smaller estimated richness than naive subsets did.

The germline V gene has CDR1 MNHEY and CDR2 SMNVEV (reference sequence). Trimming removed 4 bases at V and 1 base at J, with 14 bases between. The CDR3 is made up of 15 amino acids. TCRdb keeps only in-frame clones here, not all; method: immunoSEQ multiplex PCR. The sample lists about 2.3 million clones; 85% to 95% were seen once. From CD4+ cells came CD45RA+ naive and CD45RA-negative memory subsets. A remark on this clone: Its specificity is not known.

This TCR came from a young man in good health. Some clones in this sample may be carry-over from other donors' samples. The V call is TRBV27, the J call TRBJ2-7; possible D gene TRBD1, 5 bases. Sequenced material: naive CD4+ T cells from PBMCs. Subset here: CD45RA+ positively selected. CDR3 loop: CASSSTARKSYEQYF. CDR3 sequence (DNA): TGTGCCAGCAGTTCGACAGCTCGGAAGTCCTACGAGCAGTACTTC.